The clone carrying this T cell receptor beta chain was detected only a few times. The antigen is not known. The sample is drawn from a study of cytomegalovirus exposure and HLA in healthy donors. Using immunoSEQ multiplex PCR, the repertoire was profiled, and TCRdb retains in-frame clones only, with some absent. In the table there are some 180,000 clones, roughly 86% of which are singletons. Study-level points and caveats: It was confirmed in vitro that a few of the CMV-associated chains were specific for CMV antigens. As was reported, the classifier diagnosed cytomegalovirus status with high specificity and sensitivity. In the roughly 120 validation repertoires, a later analysis found that first-cohort TCR clusters tended to co-occur. Most observed TCR sequences were rare, whereas some public TCRs were detected in many donors.

The V gene's germline CDR1 is MGHRA and CDR2 YSYEKL. The CDR3 length is 14 residues. Losses at the gene ends were 4 bases for V and 5 bases for J; bases not matched to a gene: 3. The material sequenced was PBMCs. The sequence was obtained from a young man in good health and CMV-seropositive. V gene TRBV4-1 combines with J gene TRBJ1-5; 9 bases fit TRBD1. CDR3 DNA: TGCGCCAGCAGCCCGGACAGGGGTTATCAGCCCCAGCATTTT. Its protein is CASSPDRGYQPQHF.